The 31 T cell receptor beta chains in this list originate from one sample, sequenced in a study of blood T cell repertoires in COVID-19. Libraries were prepared by immunoSEQ multiplex PCR; TCRdb keeps only in-frame clonotypes and omits some of them. The sample lists about 97,000 clones, roughly 84% occurring once. Input material: peripheral blood. The receptors originated from a human donor in a cohort sampled during active COVID-19.

This chain connects TRBV14 to TRBJ1-1; the D gene is possibly TRBD1 (5 bases). CDR1 and CDR2 from the germline V gene are SGHDN and FVKESK. The CDR3 is 13 residues long. V lost 3 bases to trimming and J lost 10 bases, with 15 bases between them. In nucleotides, the CDR3 is TGTGCCAGCAGCCAGGACCTCGACAGAACAGCTTTCTTT. Amino acid sequence: CASSQDLDRTAFF.

The genes are TRBV28 and TRBJ1-6, with 9 bases fitting TRBD1. After removal of 7 bases from V and 7 bases from J, the junction contained 8 bases not matched to a gene. The CDR3 totals 15 residues. CDR1 MDHEN and CDR2 SYDVKM come from the germline V gene. CDR3 in DNA: TGTGCCAGCATCGGGACAGGGTATCGCAATTCACCCCTCCACTTT. Translated: CASIGTGYRNSPLHF.

The count of this clone is one. V is TRBV7-3 and J is TRBJ2-3; the match to TRBD1 covers 7 bases. Germline trimming cut 5 bases from V and 6 bases from J; bases unmatched to any gene: 8. CDR3 length: 14 residues. Germline CDR1 SGHTA, CDR2 FQGTGA. DNA for the CDR3: TGTGCCAGCAGCGGACAGGCCCTATCGGATACGCAGTATTTT. This codes for CASSGQALSDTQYF.

The chain has TRBV2 and TRBJ2-5; 8 bases map to TRBD2. Germline V lookup: CDR1 SNHLY, CDR2 FYNNEI. The CDR3 runs 14 residues. V lost 6 bases, J lost 4 bases, and 7 bases stayed unmatched. CDR3 region: CASSPGLGAETQYF. The DNA for the CDR3 is TGTGCCAGCAGCCCGGGACTAGGAGCAGAGACCCAGTACTTC.

V is TRBV9 and J is TRBJ1-6; a possible D gene is TRBD1 (5 bases). The germline V and J ends were trimmed by 0 bases and 6 bases, with 10 bases remaining between them. CDR1 is SGDLS and CDR2 is YYNGEE in the germline V gene. The CDR3 has 15 residues. The CDR3 spells CASSVAGGVNSPLHF. In DNA, the CDR3 is TGTGCCAGCAGCGTAGCTGGGGGGGTTAATTCACCCCTCCACTTT.

This CDR3 is CATSDAAGIAGKDTQYF. CDR3 coding DNA: TGTGCCACCAGTGACGCGGCTGGAATAGCGGGGAAAGATACGCAGTATTTT. The genes are TRBV24-1 and TRBJ2-3; 8 bases align to TRBD2. The CDR3 consists of 17 residues. CDR1 is KGHDR, CDR2 SFDVKD, per germline. Germline trimming cut 4 bases from V and 5 bases from J; bases unmatched to any gene: 13.

The genes are TRBV11-3 and TRBJ2-2, with D maybe TRBD1 (6 bases). This CDR3 spans 16 amino acids. Germline lookup yields CDR1 SGHNT and CDR2 YENEEA. Trimming stripped 1 base from V and 4 bases from J, with 13 bases between. DNA for the CDR3: TGTGCCAGCAGCTTAGGAACCACAGGGAGCACCGGGGAGCTGTTTTTT. Amino acid sequence: CASSLGTTGSTGELFF.

This clone was recorded once. The V and J genes are TRBV5-1 and TRBJ2-2; D is unclear. Per germline, CDR1 SGHRS and CDR2 YFSETQ. Trimming removed 2 bases from V and 0 bases from J, with 5 bases in between. The CDR3 is made up of 14 amino acids. The CDR3 DNA reads TGCGCCAGCAGCTTCGCTACGAACACCGGGGAGCTGTTTTTT. Its protein product is CASSFATNTGELFF.

The chain is built from TRBV19 and TRBJ1-2; D is unclear. CDR1 is LNHDA, CDR2 SQIVND, per germline (reference sequence). The germline V and J ends were trimmed by 2 bases and 0 bases, with 10 bases remaining between them. The CDR3 sequence is 15 residues long. In DNA form, the CDR3 reads TGTGCCAGTAGTATAAGGAGGATATCTAACTATGGCTACACCTTC. This encodes CASSIRRISNYGYTF.

V gene TRBV4-2 combines with J gene TRBJ1-1; TRBD1 matches at 9 bases. The J segment lost 4 bases and the V segment lost 1 base, leaving 7 bases of the junction unmatched. Germline V gene sequence: CDR1 LGHNA, CDR2 YNFKEQ. The CDR3 loop spans 16 amino acids. The CDR3 sequence: CASSQVRGTGFTEAFF. The CDR3 nucleotides read TGTGCCAGCAGCCAAGTGAGAGGGACAGGGTTCACTGAAGCTTTCTTT.

The chain combines TRBV5-1 with TRBJ2-1, with D uncertain. CDR3 size: 11 residues. Germline CDR1 SGHRS, CDR2 YFSETQ. Trimming took off 4 bases at V and 10 bases at J, with 9 bases between the two ends. For the CDR3, the DNA is TGCGCCAGCAGCCCTTCCCGGGAGCAGTTCTTC. Translating gives CASSPSREQFF.

This sequence joins TRBV18 and TRBJ2-7, with 9 bases aligning to TRBD1. The CDR3 covers 14 residues. The V gene end was trimmed by 3 bases and the J gene end by 6 bases; junction bases not matched to a gene: 6. Germline-derived CDR1 and CDR2 are KGHSH and LQKENI. The CDR3 DNA reads as TGTGCCAGCTCACCGGGACAGGGATATGGCGAGCAGTACTTC. Translation: CASSPGQGYGEQYF. The entire variable domain, with the rest obtained from reference TRBV18 and TRBJ2-7, is as follows: NAGVMQNPRHLVRRRGQEARLRCSPMKGHSHVYWYRQLPEEGLKFMVYLQKENIIDESGMPKERFSAEFPKEGPSILRIQQVVRGDSAAYFCASSPGQGYGEQYFGPGTRLTVT.

This sequence joins TRBV7-9 and TRBJ2-7, with a tentative D call TRBD1 (5 bases). CDR3 size: 12 residues. Per germline, CDR1 SEHNR and CDR2 FQNEAQ (reference sequence). V shed 6 bases and J shed 4 bases, with 10 bases lying between them. This CDR3 reads CASSRGVYEQYF. In DNA, the CDR3 is TGTGCCAGCAGTAGGGGTGTATACGAGCAGTACTTC.

The V call is TRBV5-5, the J call TRBJ2-7, with D possibly TRBD2 on 6 matching bases. This CDR3 comprises 14 residues. The germline V gene has CDR1 SGHKS and CDR2 YYEKEE (reference sequence). Trimming shortened V by 0 bases and J by 1 base, and 8 bases separated the two germline ends. CDR3 region: CASSLGGESYEQYF. The CDR3 coding sequence is TGTGCCAGCAGCTTGGGCGGGGAGTCCTACGAGCAGTACTTC.

The chain employs TRBV19 and TRBJ1-5, with 8 bases matching TRBD1. The junction had 12 bases not matched to a gene; V was cut back by 5 bases and J by 0 bases. Germline assignment: CDR1 LNHDA and CDR2 SQIVND (reference sequence). This CDR3 is built from 18 residues. Here the CDR3 reads CASSSLDRALDSNQPQHF. DNA of the CDR3: TGTGCCAGTAGTTCCCTGGACAGGGCTTTAGATAGCAATCAGCCCCAGCATTTT. The variable domain in full, with the rest retrieved from reference TRBV19 and TRBJ1-5, is DGGITQSPKYLFRKEGQNVTLSCEQNLNHDAMYWYRQDPGQGLRLIYYSQIVNDFQKGDIAEGYSVSREKKESFPLTVTSAQKNPTAFYLCASSSLDRALDSNQPQHFGDGTRLSIL.

The rearrangement uses TRBV7-2 and TRBJ2-7, with a tentative D call TRBD2 (6 bases). V was clipped by 1 base and J by 0 bases, with 13 bases between them. Germline assignment: CDR1 SGHTA and CDR2 FQGNSA. This CDR3 region has 16 residues. The CDR3 DNA reads as TGTGCCAGCAGCTTAGTGGCGGGGACTTACTCCTACGAGCAGTACTTC. Protein: CASSLVAGTYSYEQYF.

This sequence joins TRBV4-3 and TRBJ1-4; D possibly corresponds to TRBD1 (6 bases). Trimming cost V 0 bases and J 2 bases, with 13 bases left between them. The CDR3 consists of 17 residues. Germline CDR1 is LGHNA and CDR2 is YSLEER. The CDR3 loop reads CASSQESWGRTNEKLFF. DNA for the CDR3: TGCGCCAGCAGCCAAGAGTCATGGGGGCGCACTAATGAAAAACTGTTTTTT.

The V and J genes are TRBV20-1 and TRBJ1-6, with D unresolved. The length of the CDR3 is 15 residues. V lost 3 bases and J 10 bases, leaving 19 bases between the germline ends. Germline assignment: CDR1 DFQATT and CDR2 SNEGSKA (reference sequence). The chain's CDR3 is CSASLRGYAGSPLHF. In DNA form, the CDR3 reads TGCAGTGCTAGTCTCCGAGGGTATGCGGGATCACCCCTCCACTTT.

The gene calls are TRBV7-8 and TRBJ2-5, with TRBD1 matching 12 bases. V lost 10 bases, J lost 5 bases, and 5 bases stayed unmatched. Germline CDR1 and CDR2: SGHVS and FQNEAQ. The CDR3 loop spans 13 amino acids. The CDR3 here is CATGDRGRETQYF. For the CDR3, the DNA is TGTGCCACCGGGGACAGGGGGCGGGAGACCCAGTACTTC.

J is TRBJ2-1 and V is TRBV5-1; a possible D gene is TRBD2 (5 bases). Trimming removed 7 bases from V and 0 bases from J, with 14 bases in between. The CDR3 runs 15 residues. CDR1 is SGHRS, CDR2 YFSETQ, per germline. CDR3 region: CASPASGSSYNEQFF. The CDR3 DNA reads TGCGCCAGCCCCGCCTCGGGGAGCTCCTACAATGAGCAGTTCTTC.

This chain connects TRBV7-9 to TRBJ2-2, with a tentative D call TRBD1 (5 bases). The CDR3 sequence is 16 residues long. Germline values: CDR1 SEHNR, CDR2 FQNEAQ (reference sequence). Trimming took 4 bases from V and 5 from J, leaving 17 bases between them. The CDR3 is CASSSIAGLPTGELFF. The CDR3 DNA is TGTGCCAGCAGCTCCATAGCAGGGCTCCCGACCGGGGAGCTGTTTTTT.

The CDR3 is CASSQAQGQYGYTF. As DNA, the CDR3 is TGTGCCAGCAGCCAAGCGCAGGGACAATATGGCTACACCTTC. The chain couples TRBV4-2 to TRBJ1-2; maybe TRBD1 (6 bases). The CDR3 consists of 14 residues. Germline V gene data show CDR1 as LGHNA and CDR2 as YNFKEQ. V was shortened by 1 base and J by 5 bases, with 11 bases between the two germline ends.

In this sample, this clone turned up a few times. V is TRBV12-5 and J is TRBJ1-2; possibly TRBD1 for D (5 bases). The CDR3 has 14 residues. With 6 bases removed from V and 3 bases from J, the gap between germline ends came to 14 bases. Looked up from germline, CDR1 is LGHNT and CDR2 is FRNRAP. In nucleotides, the CDR3 is TGTGCTAGTGGACTCGACAGTTTGTACTATGGCTACACCTTC. This codes for CASGLDSLYYGYTF. The full variable domain, completed using reference TRBV12-5 and TRBJ1-2, is DARVTQTPRHKVTEMGQEVTMRCQPILGHNTVFWYRQTMMQGLELLAYFRNRAPLDDSGMPKDRFSAEMPDATLATLKIQPSEPRDSAVYFCASGLDSLYYGYTFGSGTRLTVV.

The chain carries TRBV4-3 and TRBJ2-2; 12 bases align to TRBD2. From germline, CDR1 is LGHNA and CDR2 YSLEER. Trimming cost V 0 bases and J 0 bases; bases outside gene matches: 8. CDR3 length: 20 residues. The CDR3 DNA reads TGCGCCAGCAGCCAAGATGATGCTAGCGGGGGGGCATCGAACACCGGGGAGCTGTTTTTT. Its protein is CASSQDDASGGASNTGELFF.

On this clone: The sample carries other DNA sequences with the same CDR3. This chain joins TRBV19 and TRBJ2-7, with 8 positions matching TRBD2. This CDR3 is built from 14 residues. Germline-derived CDR1 and CDR2 are LNHDA and SQIVND (reference sequence). Losses at the gene ends were 3 bases for V and 2 bases for J; bases not matched to a gene: 3. This chain's CDR3 is CASSISGGAYEQYF. CDR3 DNA sequence: TGTGCCAGTAGTATCTCGGGGGGGGCCTACGAGCAGTACTTC.

The chain recombines TRBV11-3 with TRBJ1-2; tentative D call: TRBD1 (6 bases). V lost 5 bases and J lost 6, with 19 bases in between. CDR3 length equals 15 residues. In germline, CDR1 is SGHNT, CDR2 YENEEA. CDR3 protein: CASSPGQSLRNGYTF. In DNA, the CDR3 is TGTGCCAGCAGCCCCGGACAGTCTCTGCGGAATGGCTACACCTTC.

The V and J genes are TRBV27 and TRBJ1-6; 8 bases are a match to TRBD1. CDR3 length equals 15 residues. Germline assignment: CDR1 MNHEY and CDR2 SMNVEV (reference sequence). V gave up 6 bases and J gave up 7 bases; unmatched junction bases: 8. The CDR3 spells CASRPTGAINSPLHF. As DNA, the CDR3 is TGTGCCAGCAGACCGACAGGGGCCATCAATTCACCCCTCCACTTT.

The chain carries TRBV6-6 and TRBJ2-7; 8 bases line up with TRBD1. Trimming at V came to 5 bases and at J to 2 bases, leaving 8 bases not matched to a gene. CDR3 size: 15 residues. CDR1 is MNHNY and CDR2 is SVGAGI in the germline V gene (reference sequence). The CDR3 bases are TGTGCCAGCAGTGATTCCGGGACAGGCACCTACGAGCAGTACTTC. It specifies CASSDSGTGTYEQYF.

V is TRBV4-1 and J is TRBJ2-1; tentative D call: TRBD1 (6 bases). The CDR3 extends over 13 amino acids. Between the trimmed V and J ends, which lost 0 bases and 6 bases, there was a span of 6 bases. The germline CDR1 and CDR2 sequences are MGHRA and YSYEKL. The CDR3 nucleotides read TGCGCCAGCAGCCAAGAGGACAGCAATGAGCAGTTCTTC. The encoded protein is CASSQEDSNEQFF.

The chain recombines TRBV9 with TRBJ1-1; D not resolved. Germline loops: CDR1 SGDLS, CDR2 YYNGEE. The CDR3 runs 14 residues. Trimming shortened V by 0 bases and J by 5 bases, and 11 bases separated the two germline ends. The DNA of the CDR3 is TGTGCCAGCAGCGTAGGAGGATCGGTAACTGAAGCTTTCTTT. Translating gives CASSVGGSVTEAFF.

The J gene is TRBJ2-3, the V gene TRBV7-2; no reliable D call. The CDR3 spans 16 residues. Germline V gene sequence: CDR1 SGHTA, CDR2 FQGNSA. Trimming left V 1 base short and J 2 bases short, with 13 bases between. The CDR3 nucleotides are TGTGCCAGCAGCTTAGGAAAGCGTCTGATCACAGATACGCAGTATTTT. Protein: CASSLGKRLITDTQYF.